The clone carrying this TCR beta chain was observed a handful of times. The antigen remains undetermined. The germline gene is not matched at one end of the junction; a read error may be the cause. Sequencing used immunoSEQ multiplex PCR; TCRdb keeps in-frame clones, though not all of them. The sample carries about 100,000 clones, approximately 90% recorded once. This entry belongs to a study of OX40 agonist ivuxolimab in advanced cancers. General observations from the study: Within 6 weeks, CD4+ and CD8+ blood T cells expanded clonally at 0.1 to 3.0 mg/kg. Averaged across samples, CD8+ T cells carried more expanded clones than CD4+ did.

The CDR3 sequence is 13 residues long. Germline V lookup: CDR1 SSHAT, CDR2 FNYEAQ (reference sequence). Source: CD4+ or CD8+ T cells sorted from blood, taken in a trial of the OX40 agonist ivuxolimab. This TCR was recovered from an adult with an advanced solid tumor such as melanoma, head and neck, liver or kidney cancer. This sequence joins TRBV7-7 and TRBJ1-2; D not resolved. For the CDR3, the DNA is TGTGCTAGCAGCTCCAAGTTCAGCCGGGGCTACACCTTC. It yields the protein CASSSKFSRGYTF.